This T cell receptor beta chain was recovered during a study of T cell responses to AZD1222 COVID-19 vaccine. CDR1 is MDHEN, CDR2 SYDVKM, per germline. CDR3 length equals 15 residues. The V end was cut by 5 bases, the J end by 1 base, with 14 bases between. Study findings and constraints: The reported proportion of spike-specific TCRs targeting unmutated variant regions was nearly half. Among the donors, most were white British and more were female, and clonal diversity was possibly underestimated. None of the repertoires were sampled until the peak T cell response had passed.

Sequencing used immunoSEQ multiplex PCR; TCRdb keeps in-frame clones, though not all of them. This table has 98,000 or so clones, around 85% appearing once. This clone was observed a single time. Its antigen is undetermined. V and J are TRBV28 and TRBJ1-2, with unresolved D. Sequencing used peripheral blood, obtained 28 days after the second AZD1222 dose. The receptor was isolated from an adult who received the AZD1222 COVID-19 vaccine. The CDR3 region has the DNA TGTGCCAGCAGTCCGGGTGTAAGTCGTAACTATGGCTACACCTTC. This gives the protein CASSPGVSRNYGYTF.